This TCR beta chain was recorded in a study of T cell responses to AZD1222 COVID-19 vaccine. V lost 2 bases, J lost 11 bases, and 12 bases lay in between. The germline V gene has CDR1 MNHEY and CDR2 SVGAGI. The CDR3 covers 12 residues. The assay was immunoSEQ multiplex PCR, and TCRdb's table has in-frame clones only and misses some. Of approximately 100,000 clones in the sample, 80% to 90% are singletons; the top ten hold around 9%. General study results and limits: The sample set comprised mostly white British donors with more females, and clonal diversity was possibly underestimated.

About this clone itself: The antigen is not known.

The sample in question was peripheral blood, obtained on day 0 of AZD1222 vaccination. V is TRBV6-5 and J is TRBJ1-1; D unresolved. The TCR comes from an adult in good health. CDR3 sequence: CASSYDLLEAFF. DNA for the CDR3: TGTGCCAGCAGTTACGATCTCCTCGAGGCTTTCTTT.